These T cell receptor beta chains were read from a single sample in a study of T cells in Graves' hyperthyroidism and ophthalmopathy. TCRdb passed the multiplex PCR reads through MiXCR, listing each CDR3 protein once. The sample lists about 640,000 distinct CDR3 sequences, approximately 15% occurring once. Sequenced input: blood. The receptors originated from a woman between 50 and 59 years old with Graves' ophthalmopathy. CDR3s include the opening cysteine and the closing phenylalanine or tryptophan. D genes are given only for firm matches. Rows may omit the clone size; those that give it use once, few, many or a size class.

.	many	TRBV13	TRBJ1-1	18	TGTGCCAGCAGCGGGGTTCAGGGCGGCCTTTCAAAGGACACTGAAGCTTTCTTT	CASSGVQGGLSKDTEAFF
TRBD1	many	TRBV7-8	TRBJ2-7	15	TGTGCCAGCAGCATGACTGGGACAGGGCCCTACGAGCAGTACTTC	CASSMTGTGPYEQYF
.	.	TRBV6-2/TRBV6-3	TRBJ1-6	13	TGTGCCAGCAGTGCCAGGACCGGGTCACCCCTCCACTTT	CASSARTGSPLHF
TRBD1	many	TRBV12-3/TRBV12-4	TRBJ2-7	14	TGTGTCAGCATTACCGGGACAGGGTCCAACGAGCAGTACTTC	CVSITGTGSNEQYF
.	many	TRBV28	TRBJ1-2	12	TGTGCCTGTAATGGGGCAGGGAAAGGCTACACCTTC	CACNGAGKGYTF
TRBD1	few	TRBV5-6	TRBJ2-2	16	TGTGCCAGCACCCTGTCCGGGACAGGGAACACCGGGGAGCTGTTTTTT	CASTLSGTGNTGELFF
.	few	TRBV28	TRBJ1-3	15	TGTGCCAGCAGTTTATTGGGACCTACTGGAAACACCATATATTTT	CASSLLGPTGNTIYF
TRBD1	.	TRBV5-8	TRBJ1-6	16	TGTGCCAGCAGCCCGCGACAGGGGGTAGTGGATTCACCCCTCCACTTT	CASSPRQGVVDSPLHF
.	.	TRBV2	TRBJ1-3	11	TGTGCCAGCATCGGGGAAAACACCATATATTTT	CASIGENTIYF
.	many	TRBV2	TRBJ1-1	16	TGTGCCAGCAGGCGTGGGCAGGGGCTCATGAACACTGAAGCTTTCTTT	CASRRGQGLMNTEAFF